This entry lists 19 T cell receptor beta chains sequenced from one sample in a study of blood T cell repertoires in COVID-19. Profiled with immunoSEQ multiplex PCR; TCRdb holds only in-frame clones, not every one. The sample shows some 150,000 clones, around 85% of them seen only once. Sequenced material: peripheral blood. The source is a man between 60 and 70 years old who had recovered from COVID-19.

CDR3 loop: CASSTQVRMNTEAFF. CDR3 nucleotides: TGTGCCAGCAGTACGCAGGTCCGCATGAACACTGAAGCTTTCTTT. The chain is built from TRBV12-1 and TRBJ1-1; TRBD1 is the table's D call and was not checked against the DNA. TRBV12-1 is a pseudogene locus. The CDR3 is made up of 15 amino acids.

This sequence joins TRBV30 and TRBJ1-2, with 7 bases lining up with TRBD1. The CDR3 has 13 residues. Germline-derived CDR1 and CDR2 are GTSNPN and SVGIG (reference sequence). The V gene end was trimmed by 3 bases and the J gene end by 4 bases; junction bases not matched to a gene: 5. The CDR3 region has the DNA TGTGCCTGGAGGACAGGGTTCATCTATGGCTACACCTTC. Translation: CAWRTGFIYGYTF. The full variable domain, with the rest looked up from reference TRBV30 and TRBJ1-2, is SQTIHQWPATLVQPVGSPLSLECTVEGTSNPNLYWYRQAAGRGLQLLFYSVGIGQISSEVPQNLSASRPQDRQFILSSKKLLLSDSGFYLCAWRTGFIYGYTFGSGTRLTVV.

The CDR3 sequence is CASSQGGTGHSNQPQHF. CDR3 sequence (DNA): TGTGCCAGCAGCCAAGGGGGGACAGGGCATAGCAATCAGCCCCAGCATTTT. The chain couples TRBV3-1 (or the pseudogene TRBV3-2) to TRBJ1-5; TRBD1 agrees at 9 bases. Germline assignment: CDR1 LGHDT and CDR2 YNNKEL (reference sequence). The CDR3 is 17 residues long. V shed 1 base, J shed 0 bases, and the junction held 4 bases outside the gene matches.

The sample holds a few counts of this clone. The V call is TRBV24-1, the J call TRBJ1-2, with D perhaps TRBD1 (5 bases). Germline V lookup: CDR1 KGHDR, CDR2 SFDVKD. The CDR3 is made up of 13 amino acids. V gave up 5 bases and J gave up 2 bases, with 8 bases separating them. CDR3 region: CATSGQPNYGYTF. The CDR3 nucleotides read TGTGCCACCAGTGGACAGCCAAACTATGGCTACACCTTC.

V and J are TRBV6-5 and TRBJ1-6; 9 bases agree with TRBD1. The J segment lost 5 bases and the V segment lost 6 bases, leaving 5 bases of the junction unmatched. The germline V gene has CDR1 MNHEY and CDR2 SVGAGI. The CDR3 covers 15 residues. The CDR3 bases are TGTGCCAGCAGGCCACAGGGGGCGGATAATTCACCCCTCCACTTT. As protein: CASRPQGADNSPLHF.

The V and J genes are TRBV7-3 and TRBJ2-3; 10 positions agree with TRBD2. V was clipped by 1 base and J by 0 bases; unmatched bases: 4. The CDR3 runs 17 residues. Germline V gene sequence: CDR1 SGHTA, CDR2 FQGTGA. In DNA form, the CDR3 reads TGTGCCAGCAGCTTAAGGGGACTAGCGCTTAGCACAGATACGCAGTATTTT. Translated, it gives CASSLRGLALSTDTQYF.

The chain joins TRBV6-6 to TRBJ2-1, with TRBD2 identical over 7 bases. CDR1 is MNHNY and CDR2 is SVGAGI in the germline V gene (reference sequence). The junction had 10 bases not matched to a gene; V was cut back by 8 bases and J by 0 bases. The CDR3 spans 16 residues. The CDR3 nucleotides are TGTGCCAGCTCCTATACGGGGGGTTACTCCTACAATGAGCAGTTCTTC. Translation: CASSYTGGYSYNEQFF.

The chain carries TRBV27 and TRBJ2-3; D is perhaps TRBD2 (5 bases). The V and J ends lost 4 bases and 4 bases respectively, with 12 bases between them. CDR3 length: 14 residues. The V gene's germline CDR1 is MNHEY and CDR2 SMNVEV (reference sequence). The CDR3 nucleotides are TGTGCCAGCAGTTGGGCTAGCCAGGCAGATACGCAGTATTTT. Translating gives CASSWASQADTQYF.

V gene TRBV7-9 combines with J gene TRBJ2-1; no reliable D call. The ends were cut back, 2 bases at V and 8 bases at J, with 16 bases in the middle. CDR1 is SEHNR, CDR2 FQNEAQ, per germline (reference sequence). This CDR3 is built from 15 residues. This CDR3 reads CASSLYSPTLDEQFF. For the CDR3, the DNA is TGTGCCAGCAGCTTATACAGCCCCACGCTGGATGAGCAGTTCTTC.

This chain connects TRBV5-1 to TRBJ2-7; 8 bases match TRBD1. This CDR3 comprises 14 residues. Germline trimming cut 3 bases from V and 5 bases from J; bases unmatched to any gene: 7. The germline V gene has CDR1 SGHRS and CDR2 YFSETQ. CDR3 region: CASSWTGFDDEQYF. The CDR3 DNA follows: TGCGCCAGCAGCTGGACAGGGTTTGACGACGAGCAGTACTTC.

As DNA, the CDR3 is TGTGCCAGCAGCCGAACTCGGACAGATTACAATGAGCAGTTCTTC. Its protein is CASSRTRTDYNEQFF. V usage is TRBV6-5 and J usage is TRBJ2-1, with D maybe TRBD1 (6 bases). The CDR3 consists of 15 residues. Germline values: CDR1 MNHEY, CDR2 SVGAGI. V dropped 6 bases and J dropped 4 bases, with 16 bases sitting between them.

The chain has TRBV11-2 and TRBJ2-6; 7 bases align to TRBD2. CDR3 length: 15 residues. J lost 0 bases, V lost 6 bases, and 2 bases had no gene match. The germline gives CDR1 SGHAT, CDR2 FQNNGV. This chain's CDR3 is CASRGGSSGANVLTF. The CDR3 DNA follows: TGTGCCAGCAGAGGCGGGAGCTCTGGGGCCAACGTCCTGACTTTC.

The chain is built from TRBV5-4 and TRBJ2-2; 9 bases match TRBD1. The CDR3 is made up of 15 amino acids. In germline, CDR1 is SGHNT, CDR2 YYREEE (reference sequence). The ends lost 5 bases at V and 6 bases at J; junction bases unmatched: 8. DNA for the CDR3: TGTGCCAGCAGGTCCGGGACAGGGTCCCCCGGGGAGCTGTTTTTT. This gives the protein CASRSGTGSPGELFF.

CDR3 sequence reads: CASSLQGNSPLHF. DNA for the CDR3: TGTGCCAGCAGCTTACAGGGGAATTCACCCCTCCACTTT. The chain uses TRBV7-9 and TRBJ1-6; TRBD1 might be the D (6 bases). Germline-derived CDR1 and CDR2 are SEHNR and FQNEAQ (reference sequence). V lost 2 bases and J 7 bases, leaving 6 bases between the germline ends. CDR3 length: 13 residues.

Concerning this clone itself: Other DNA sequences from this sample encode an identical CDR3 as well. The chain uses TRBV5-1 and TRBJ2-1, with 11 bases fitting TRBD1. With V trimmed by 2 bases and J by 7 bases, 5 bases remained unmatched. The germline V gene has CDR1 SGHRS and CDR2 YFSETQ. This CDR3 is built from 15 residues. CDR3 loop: CASSFSGTGGNEQFF. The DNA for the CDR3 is TGCGCCAGCAGCTTTTCCGGGACAGGGGGAAATGAGCAGTTCTTC.

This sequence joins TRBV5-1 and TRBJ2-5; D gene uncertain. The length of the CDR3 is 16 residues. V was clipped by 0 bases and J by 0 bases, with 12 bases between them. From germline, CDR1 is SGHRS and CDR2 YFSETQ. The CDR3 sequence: CASSLVMSQYQETQYF. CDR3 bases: TGCGCCAGCAGCTTGGTGATGAGCCAATACCAAGAGACCCAGTACTTC. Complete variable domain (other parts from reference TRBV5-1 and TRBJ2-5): KAGVTQTPRYLIKTRGQQVTLSCSPISGHRSVSWYQQTPGQGLQFLFEYFSETQRNKGNFPGRFSGRQFSNSRSEMNVSTLELGDSALYLCASSLVMSQYQETQYFGPGTRLLVL.

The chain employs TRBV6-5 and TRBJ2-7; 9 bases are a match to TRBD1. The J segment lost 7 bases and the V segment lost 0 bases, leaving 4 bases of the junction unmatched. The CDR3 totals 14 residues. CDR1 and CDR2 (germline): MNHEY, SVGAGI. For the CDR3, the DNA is TGTGCCAGCAGTTACTCTGGGACAGGGAGAGAGCAGTACTTC. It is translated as CASSYSGTGREQYF.

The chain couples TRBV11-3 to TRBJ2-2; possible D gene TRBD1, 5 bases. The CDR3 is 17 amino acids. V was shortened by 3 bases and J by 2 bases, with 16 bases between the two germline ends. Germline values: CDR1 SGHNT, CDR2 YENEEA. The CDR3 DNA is TGTGCCAGCAGCTTTACAATATCACAGGTTAACACCGGGGAGCTGTTTTTT. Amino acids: CASSFTISQVNTGELFF.

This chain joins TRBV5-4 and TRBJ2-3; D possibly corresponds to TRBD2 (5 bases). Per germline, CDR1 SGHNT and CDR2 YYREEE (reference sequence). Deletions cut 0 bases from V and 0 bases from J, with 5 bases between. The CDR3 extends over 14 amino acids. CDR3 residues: CASSLGTSTDTQYF. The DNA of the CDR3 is TGTGCCAGCAGCTTGGGGACTAGCACAGATACGCAGTATTTT.